The 5 T cell receptor beta chains reported below all come from one sample, sequenced in a study of blood T cell repertoires in COVID-19. Clones were read by immunoSEQ multiplex PCR, and TCRdb kept only the in-frame ones, dropping some. The sample contains some 97,000 clones, approximately 90% of which appear only once. The sample was peripheral blood. These receptors came from a man aged 50 to 60 with acute or convalescent COVID-19.

The count of this clone is one. The chain links TRBV19 to TRBJ1-2, with 7 bases lining up with TRBD1. Germline assignment: CDR1 LNHDA and CDR2 SQIVND (reference sequence). J gave up 1 base and V 7 bases, and 6 bases lay outside the gene matches. The CDR3 has 14 amino acids. CDR3 DNA: TGTGCCAGTACCCTGACAGGGTTTAACTATGGCTACACCTTC. Its protein product is CASTLTGFNYGYTF.

The chain combines TRBV5-6 with TRBJ2-1; 12 bases are a match to TRBD2. CDR1 is SGHDT, CDR2 YYEEEE, per germline. The CDR3 consists of 14 residues. J gave up 8 bases and V 4 bases, and 4 bases lay outside the gene matches. The CDR3 here is CASSLAGGPHEQFF. Here the CDR3 DNA reads TGTGCCAGCAGCCTAGCGGGAGGGCCGCATGAGCAGTTCTTC.

The chain couples TRBV10-3 to TRBJ2-7; D uncertain. In germline, CDR1 is ENHRY, CDR2 SYGVKD. Trimming shortened V by 8 bases and J by 1 base, and 6 bases separated the two germline ends. The CDR3 runs to 11 residues. In nucleotides, the CDR3 is TGTGCCATCGCTAGTTCCTACGAGCAGTACTTC. Its translation: CAIASSYEQYF.

The CDR3: CASSPRGVSQPQHF. The CDR3 DNA sequence: TGTGCCAGCAGCCCTCGCGGGGTTTCCCAGCCCCAGCATTTT. The rearrangement uses TRBV28 and TRBJ1-5, with D unclear. Germline V gene lookup returns CDR1 MDHEN and CDR2 SYDVKM. The V gene lost 6 bases and the J gene lost 7 bases, with 16 bases spanning the gap. CDR3 length: 14 amino acids.

The gene calls are TRBV19 and TRBJ2-7; 7 nucleotides line up with TRBD2. The CDR3 totals 15 residues. CDR1 is LNHDA, CDR2 SQIVND, per germline (reference sequence). The V segment lost 1 base and the J segment 6 bases; nucleotides outside the gene matches: 9. CDR3 residues: CASSIVPSGLTEQYF. CDR3 nucleotides: TGTGCCAGTAGTATAGTTCCTAGCGGTTTAACCGAGCAGTACTTC.